Listed below are T cell receptor beta chains from one sample, sequenced in a study of OX40 agonist ivuxolimab in advanced cancers. Sequencing was performed with immunoSEQ multiplex PCR; in TCRdb, only in-frame clones are kept and a portion is missing. The table records roughly 81,000 clones, around 90% of them present only once. The sample in question was CD4+ or CD8+ T cells sorted from blood, obtained in a trial of the OX40 agonist ivuxolimab. The receptor source for this set is an adult with an advanced solid tumor such as melanoma, head and neck, liver or kidney cancer. CDR3s include the opening cysteine and the closing phenylalanine or tryptophan. D genes are given only for firm matches. Clone size is stated in some rows and not others, as once, few, many or a class when expanded.

>.|TRBD2|TRBJ2-1|TRBV28
TGTGCCAGCAGTCCCCTCGGGGGGGCCAATGAGCAGTTCTTC
CASSPLGGANEQFF
>.|.|TRBJ2-7|TRBV7-9
TGTGCCAGCAGCTTCACCTACAGCGAGCAGTACTTC
CASSFTYSEQYF
>few|.|TRBJ1-2|TRBV7-2
TGTGCCAGCAGCTTAGTTCCCGGCACCTATGGCTACACCTTC
CASSLVPGTYGYTF
>.|.|TRBJ1-2|TRBV6-4
TGTGCCAGCAGTGACTCGGTCGGTCGGACTAACTATGGCTACACCTTC
CASSDSVGRTNYGYTF
>.|.|TRBJ1-5|TRBV7-2
TGTGCCAGCAGCTTAAACCGGGGCGGTCAGCCCCAGCATTTT
CASSLNRGGQPQHF
>.|.|TRBJ1-3|TRBV7-8
TGTGCCAGCAGCCTGGACAGCTCTGGAAACACCATATATTTT
CASSLDSSGNTIYF
>once|.|TRBJ2-1|TRBV27
TGTGCCAGCAGTTTAGAAGGCCGGGACGGAACCTACAATGAGCAGTTCTTC
CASSLEGRDGTYNEQFF
>.|.|TRBJ2-2|TRBV7-9
TGTGCCAGCAGTGCCCAGCGCGTCTCAACCGGGGAGCTGTTTTTT
CASSAQRVSTGELFF
>.|.|TRBJ2-3|TRBV15
TGTGCCACCAGCAGGCCGAGGGGAGAAGATACGCAGTATTTT
CATSRPRGEDTQYF
>.|TRBD1|TRBJ2-7|TRBV6-9
TGTGCCAGCAGTCCCGTGGACAGGGCCTACGAGCAGTACTTC
CASSPVDRAYEQYF
>.|.|TRBJ1-4|TRBV6-1
TGTGCCAGCAAGGGGAATCCGACAACTAATGAAAAACTGTTTTTT
CASKGNPTTNEKLFF
>.|.|TRBJ1-1|TRBV19
TGTGCCAGTAGTACGAGGGCCCTGAAGGCTTTCTTT
CASSTRALKAFF
>.|.|TRBJ2-1|TRBV15
TGTGCCACCAGCATCCCGGGGCGGCGGAACAATGAGCAGTTCTTC
CATSIPGRRNNEQFF
>once|TRBD1|TRBJ2-3|TRBV5-1
TGCGCCAGCTCTCGACAGGGCCCTGGCTTTGGCACAGATACGCAGTATTTT
CASSRQGPGFGTDTQYF
>.|.|TRBJ2-7|TRBV9
TGTGCCAGCAGCAGGACAGTCCTATCCTACGAGCAGTACTTC
CASSRTVLSYEQYF
>.|.|TRBJ1-5|TRBV6-5
TGTGCCAGCAGTCCGCAGGGAGCTTCGGGGCAGCCCCAGCATTTT
CASSPQGASGQPQHF
>.|.|TRBJ2-1|TRBV6-5
TGTGCCAGCAGGGGTACGCCGGGACAGTTCTTC
CASRGTPGQFF
>.|.|TRBJ1-6|TRBV6-1
TGTGCCAGCAGTGTTTCCCTTTCACCCCTCCACTTT
CASSVSLSPLHF
>.|.|TRBJ1-1|TRBV5-1
TGCGCCAGCAGCTCCCAGCCAACGAACACTGAAGCTTTCTTT
CASSSQPTNTEAFF
>.|.|TRBJ1-4|TRBV6-5
TGTGCCAGCAGTTACGGGGGCGGAGAGAATGAAAAACTGTTTTTT
CASSYGGGENEKLFF
>.|.|TRBJ2-7|TRBV7-9
TGTGCGTCGCAGGAGGGTAGCTCCTACGAGCAGTACTTC
CASQEGSSYEQYF
>.|TRBD1|TRBJ2-6|TRBV5-4
TGTGCCAGCAGCACAGGGACAGGGAGAACTTCTGGGGCCAACGTCCTGACTTTC
CASSTGTGRTSGANVLTF
>.|.|TRBJ2-7|TRBV12-1
TGTGCCAGCAGCTTTGGCCGACGGATTTCCTACGAGCAGTACTTC
CASSFGRRISYEQYF
>few|.|TRBJ1-5|TRBV5-1
TGCGCCAGCAGCCCTTTGGGGGTGGATCAGCCCCAGCATTTT
CASSPLGVDQPQHF
>.|.|TRBJ1-5|TRBV6-5
TGTGCCAGCAATCAAGGGAATCAGCCCCAGCATTTT
CASNQGNQPQHF